The 3 T cell receptor beta chains listed next were all sequenced from one sample in a study of T-cell reconstitution after alpha-beta-depleted transplantation in children listed by TCRdb under 2016. Library construction relied on PCR. Reads for this sample came from an Illumina HiSeq 2500. To normalize quantification of the TCRbeta repertoire, the TCR libraries were built with molecular barcoding that relied on unique molecular identifiers. TCRdb redid the processing of the public reads, applying fastp at Q25 and MiXCR, and retained in-frame beta chains. All rows with the same CDR3 protein become a single entry with the most common DNA and genes. Counted in this sample were some 200,000 distinct CDR3 sequences; approximately 9.9% of them appeared once. About 5.4% of the sample is in the top ten clones. Material: PBMCs from the stem cell graft donor, obtained from the stem cell graft. These receptors were taken from a human donor who donated a stem cell graft to a child with SCID.

This clonotype was observed many times. The chain combines TRBV10-3 with TRBJ2-3; possibly TRBD1 for D (6 bases). The CDR3 sequence is 13 residues long. Trimming shortened V by 6 bases and J by 4 bases, and 11 bases separated the two germline ends. Germline V CDR1 and CDR2: ENHRY, SYGVKD. CDR3 nucleotides: TGTGCCATCAGGGACAGTTTCGCAGATACGCAGTATTTT. This translates into CAIRDSFADTQYF.

Many counts were recorded for this clonotype. This sequence joins TRBV6-1 and TRBJ1-4, with 9 bases lining up with TRBD1. The trim removed 6 bases at V and 5 bases at J, leaving 10 bases unmatched. Germline-derived CDR1 and CDR2 are MNHNS and SASEGT. CDR3 length: 16 amino acids. The CDR3 region is CASSLTGGFGNEKLFF. In DNA, the CDR3 is TGTGCCAGCAGCCTGACAGGGGGTTTTGGGAATGAAAAACTGTTTTTT.

This clonotype has ten or more counts. This chain uses TRBV12-3 or TRBV12-4 with TRBJ2-1; D gene uncertain. Trimming left V 5 bases short and J 8 bases short, with 25 bases between. CDR3 length equals 17 residues. The CDR3 nucleotides read TGTGCCAGCAGTCCCTCAGGTTTCTCCGACCCAGTAGATGAGCAGTTCTTC. It specifies CASSPSGFSDPVDEQFF.